The entry that follows covers one TCR beta chain sequence. V was shortened by 8 bases and J by 2 bases, with 22 bases between the two germline ends. The CDR3 runs 16 residues. The data stem from a study of cytomegalovirus exposure and HLA in healthy donors. The PCR employed 60 Vbeta primers together with 13 Jbeta primers. The method was immunoSEQ multiplex PCR; TCRdb's version includes in-frame clones alone and lacks a portion of them. With some 200,000 clones in the sample, the ten largest clones hold less than 0.95%. The clonotype comes from a woman between 18 and 29 years old in good health and CMV-seropositive. This chain connects TRBV5-3 to TRBJ2-5; D may be TRBD1 (5 bases). TRBV5-3 belongs to the ORF category, with a function that is uncertain. The material sequenced was PBMCs. CDR3 residues: CARWVVFDSNQETQYF. In DNA form, the CDR3 reads TGTGCCAGGTGGGTGGTATTCGACAGTAATCAAGAGACCCAGTACTTC.